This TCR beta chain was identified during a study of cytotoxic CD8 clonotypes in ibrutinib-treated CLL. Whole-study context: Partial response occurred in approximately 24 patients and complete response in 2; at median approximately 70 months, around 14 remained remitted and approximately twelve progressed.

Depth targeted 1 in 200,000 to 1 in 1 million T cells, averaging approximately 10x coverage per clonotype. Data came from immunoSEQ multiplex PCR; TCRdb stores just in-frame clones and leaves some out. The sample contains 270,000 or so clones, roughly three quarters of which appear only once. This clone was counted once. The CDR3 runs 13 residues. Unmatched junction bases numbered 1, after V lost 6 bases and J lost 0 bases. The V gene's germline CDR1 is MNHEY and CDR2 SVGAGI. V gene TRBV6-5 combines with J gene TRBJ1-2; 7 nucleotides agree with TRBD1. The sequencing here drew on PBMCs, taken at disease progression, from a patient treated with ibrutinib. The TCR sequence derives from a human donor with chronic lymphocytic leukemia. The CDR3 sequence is CASSGTANYGYTF. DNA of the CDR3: TGTGCCAGCAGCGGGACAGCTAACTATGGCTACACCTTC.